This T cell receptor beta chain came from a study of sequential checkpoint blockade in melanoma. Germline V lookup: CDR1 MNHEY, CDR2 SMNVEV (reference sequence). Deletions cut 5 bases from V and 2 bases from J, with 16 bases between. The CDR3 covers 15 residues. The treatment here: randomized to nivolumab then ipilimumab (arm A) or the reverse (arm B). Sorted cells were live CD3+CD8+, lacking CD19 and CD56, from PBMCs. Sequencing was performed with immunoSEQ multiplex PCR; in TCRdb, only in-frame clones are kept and a portion is missing. The sample has approximately 20,000 clones; just under 75% are singletons.

V gene TRBV27 combines with J gene TRBJ2-7; the D gene is possibly TRBD2 (6 bases). This specimen consisted of CD8+ T cells sorted from blood (inferred from file names), obtained from a patient given nivolumab and ipilimumab in sequence. This sequence originates from a human donor with melanoma. CDR3 protein: CASSRQGRETYEQYF. In DNA, the CDR3 is TGTGCCAGCAGTCGACAAGGACGGGAGACCTACGAGCAGTACTTC.